This T cell receptor (beta chain) was captured in a study of long-term antiretroviral therapy in people with HIV. General study points: Clones showing expansion before ART dominated the repertoire at all time points.

None of the participants with HIV were treated outside the United States. This clone was detected only once. Its specificity is not known. Germline V lookup: CDR1 MNHEY, CDR2 SVGAGI. This CDR3 spans 14 amino acids. V shed 4 bases and J shed 0 bases, with 9 bases lying between them. A v3.0 immunoSEQ assay was performed at survey level. The assay was immunoSEQ multiplex PCR, and TCRdb's table has in-frame clones only and misses some. The sample carries some 23,000 clones, over 90% recorded once. The J gene is TRBJ1-1, the V gene TRBV6-5, with D hard to call. The sequencing here drew on unsorted PBMCs, taken 7.6 years after starting antiretroviral therapy. The source is a woman aged 40 to 50 with HIV. The chain's CDR3 is CASSSWVLNTEAFF. The CDR3 coding sequence is TGTGCCAGCAGTTCGTGGGTTCTGAACACTGAAGCTTTCTTT.